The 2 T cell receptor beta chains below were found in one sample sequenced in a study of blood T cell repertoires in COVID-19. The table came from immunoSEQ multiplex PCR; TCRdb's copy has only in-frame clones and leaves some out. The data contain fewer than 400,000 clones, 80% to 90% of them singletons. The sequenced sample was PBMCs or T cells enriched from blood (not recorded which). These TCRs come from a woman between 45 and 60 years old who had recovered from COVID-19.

The CDR3, as DNA: TGTGCCAGCAGCGGCCTGGTGGGGGCATCTCTCTACGAGCAGTACTTC. Encoded protein: CASSGLVGASLYEQYF. The chain uses TRBV11-2 and TRBJ2-7; weak D call: TRBD1 (6 bases). In germline, CDR1 is SGHAT, CDR2 FQNNGV. Trimming shortened V by 5 bases and J by 3 bases, and 20 bases separated the two germline ends. The CDR3 extends over 16 amino acids.

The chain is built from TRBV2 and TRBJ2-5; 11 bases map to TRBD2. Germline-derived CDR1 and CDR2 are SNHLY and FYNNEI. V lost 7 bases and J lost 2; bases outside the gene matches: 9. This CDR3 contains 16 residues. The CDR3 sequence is CASTSPGLAAQETQYF. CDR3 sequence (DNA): TGTGCCAGCACCTCTCCGGGACTAGCGGCACAAGAGACCCAGTACTTC.